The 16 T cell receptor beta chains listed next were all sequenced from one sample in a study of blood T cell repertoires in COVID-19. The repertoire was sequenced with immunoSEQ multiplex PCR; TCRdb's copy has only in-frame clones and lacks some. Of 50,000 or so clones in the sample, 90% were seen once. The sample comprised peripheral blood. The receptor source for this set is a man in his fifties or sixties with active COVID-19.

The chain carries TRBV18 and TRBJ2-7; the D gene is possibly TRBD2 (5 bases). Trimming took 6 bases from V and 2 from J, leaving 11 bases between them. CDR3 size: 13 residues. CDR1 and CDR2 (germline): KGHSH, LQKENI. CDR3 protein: CASSGIRTYEQYF. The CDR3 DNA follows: TGTGCCAGCTCCGGGATCAGAACCTACGAGCAGTACTTC.

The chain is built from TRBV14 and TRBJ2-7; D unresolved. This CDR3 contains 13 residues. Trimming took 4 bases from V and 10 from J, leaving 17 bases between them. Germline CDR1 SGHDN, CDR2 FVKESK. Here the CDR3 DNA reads TGTGCCAGCAGCCCTTTTGACGGCGGATCTCAGTACTTC. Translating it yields CASSPFDGGSQYF.

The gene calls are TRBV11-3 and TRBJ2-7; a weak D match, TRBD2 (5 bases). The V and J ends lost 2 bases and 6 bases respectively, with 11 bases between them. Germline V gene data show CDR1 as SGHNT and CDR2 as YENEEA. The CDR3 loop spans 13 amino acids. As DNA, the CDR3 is TGTGCCAGCAGCTTAATGGAGGAAAGCGAGCAGTACTTC. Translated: CASSLMEESEQYF.

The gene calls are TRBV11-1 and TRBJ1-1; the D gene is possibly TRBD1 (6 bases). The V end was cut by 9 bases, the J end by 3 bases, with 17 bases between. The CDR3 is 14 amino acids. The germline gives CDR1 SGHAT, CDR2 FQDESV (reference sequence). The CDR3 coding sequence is TGTGCCAGTTCGGGGGGGGCGGCGGACACTGAAGCTTTCTTT. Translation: CASSGGAADTEAFF. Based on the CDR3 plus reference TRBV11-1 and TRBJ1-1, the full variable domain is EAEVAQSPRYKITEKSQAVAFWCDPISGHATLYWYRQILGQGPELLVQFQDESVVDDSQLPKDRFSAERLKGVDSTLKIQPAELGDSAMYLCASSGGAADTEAFFGQGTRLTVV.

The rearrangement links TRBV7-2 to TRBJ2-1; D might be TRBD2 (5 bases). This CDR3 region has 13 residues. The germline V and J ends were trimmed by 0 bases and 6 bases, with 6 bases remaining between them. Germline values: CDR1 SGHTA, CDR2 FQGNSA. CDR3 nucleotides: TGTGCCAGCAGCTTAGCGCGGGCCAATGAGCAGTTCTTC. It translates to CASSLARANEQFF.

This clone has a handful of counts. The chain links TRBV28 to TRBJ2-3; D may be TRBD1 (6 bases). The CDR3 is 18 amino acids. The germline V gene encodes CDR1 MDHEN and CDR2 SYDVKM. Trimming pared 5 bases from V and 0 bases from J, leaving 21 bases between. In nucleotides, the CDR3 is TGTGCCAGCAGTGGGGGCTCTATATGGCGGACTAGCACAGATACGCAGTATTTT. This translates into CASSGGSIWRTSTDTQYF.

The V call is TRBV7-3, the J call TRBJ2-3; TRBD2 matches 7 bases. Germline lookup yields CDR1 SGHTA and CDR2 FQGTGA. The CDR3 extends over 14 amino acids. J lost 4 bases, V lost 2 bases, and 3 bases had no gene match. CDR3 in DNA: TGTGCCAGCAGCTTAGCAGCGGGACCAGATACGCAGTATTTT. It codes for CASSLAAGPDTQYF.

The DNA for the CDR3 is TGTGCCAGCACGTCGGGGCAGGGGCCAACCTACGAGCAGTACTTC. Its protein product is CASTSGQGPTYEQYF. The rearrangement links TRBV6-5 to TRBJ2-7; a weak D match, TRBD1 (6 bases). CDR3 length: 15 residues. Germline assignment: CDR1 MNHEY and CDR2 SVGAGI. V lost 7 bases and J 2 bases, leaving 18 bases between the germline ends.

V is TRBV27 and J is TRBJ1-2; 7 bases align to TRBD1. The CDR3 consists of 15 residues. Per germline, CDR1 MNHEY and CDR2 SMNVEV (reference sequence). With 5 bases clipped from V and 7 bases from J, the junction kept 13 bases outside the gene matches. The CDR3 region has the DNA TGTGCCAGCAGTGGTAGGCTACAGGGGTCTGGTGGCTACACCTTC. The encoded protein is CASSGRLQGSGGYTF.

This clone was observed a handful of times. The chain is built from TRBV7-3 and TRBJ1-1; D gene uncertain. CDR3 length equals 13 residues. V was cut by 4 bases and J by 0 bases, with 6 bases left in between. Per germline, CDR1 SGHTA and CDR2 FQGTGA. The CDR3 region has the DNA TGTGCCAGCAGCTGGAGACTGAACACTGAAGCTTTCTTT. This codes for CASSWRLNTEAFF.

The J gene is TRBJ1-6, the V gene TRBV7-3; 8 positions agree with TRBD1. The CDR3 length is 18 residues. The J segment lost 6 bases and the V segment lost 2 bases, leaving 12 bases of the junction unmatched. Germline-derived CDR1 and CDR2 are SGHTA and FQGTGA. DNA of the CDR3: TGTGCCAGCAGCTTAGTGGGTCCGGGACAGGCGTCTAATTCACCCCTCCACTTT. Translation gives CASSLVGPGQASNSPLHF.

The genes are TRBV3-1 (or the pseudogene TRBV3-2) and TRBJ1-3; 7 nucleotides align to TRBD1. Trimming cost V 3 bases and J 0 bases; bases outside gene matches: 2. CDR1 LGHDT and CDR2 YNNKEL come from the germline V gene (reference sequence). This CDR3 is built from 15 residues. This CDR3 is CASSQTGNSGNTIYF. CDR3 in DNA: TGTGCCAGCAGCCAGACAGGGAACTCTGGAAACACCATATATTTT.

This CDR3 is CASSYTVSPGELFF. In DNA, the CDR3 is TGTGCCAGCAGTTATACGGTTAGCCCCGGGGAGCTGTTTTTT. The chain recombines TRBV6-2 or TRBV6-3 with TRBJ2-2, with D unclear. The CDR3 contains 14 residues. Trimming cost V 3 bases and J 6 bases, with 11 bases left between them. Germline CDR1 is MNHEY and CDR2 is SVGEGT.

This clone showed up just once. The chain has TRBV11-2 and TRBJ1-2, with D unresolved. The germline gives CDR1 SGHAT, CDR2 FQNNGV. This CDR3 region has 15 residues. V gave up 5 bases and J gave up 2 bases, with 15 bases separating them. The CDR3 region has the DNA TGTGCCAGCAGCCCCCAGGACTTTCCAAACTATGGCTACACCTTC. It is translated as CASSPQDFPNYGYTF.

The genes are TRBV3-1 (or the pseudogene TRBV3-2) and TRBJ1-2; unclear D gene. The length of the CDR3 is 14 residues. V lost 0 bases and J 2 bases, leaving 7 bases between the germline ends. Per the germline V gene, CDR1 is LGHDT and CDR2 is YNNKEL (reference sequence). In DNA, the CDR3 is TGTGCCAGCAGCCAAGACCTTTTCAACTATGGCTACACCTTC. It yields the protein CASSQDLFNYGYTF.

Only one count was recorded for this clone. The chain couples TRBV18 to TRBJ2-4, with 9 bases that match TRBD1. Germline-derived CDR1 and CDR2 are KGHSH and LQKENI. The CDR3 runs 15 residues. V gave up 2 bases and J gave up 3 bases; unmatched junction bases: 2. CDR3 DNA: TGTGCCAGCTCACCAACAGGGGGCGTCAAAAACATTCAGTACTTC. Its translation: CASSPTGGVKNIQYF.